This record covers a single T cell receptor (beta chain). Its antigen remains unknown. This entry comes from a study of cytomegalovirus exposure and HLA in healthy donors. The wider study: About 80 million unique TCRs from HLA-typed donors made up an early data release.

PCR used 60 Vbeta primers and 13 Jbeta primers. Original processing methods: An analysis that came later counted around 80 million unique TCR beta chains, approximately 10 million shared. Assay used: immunoSEQ multiplex PCR; TCRdb lists only in-frame clones, some missing. The V and J calls and clone size were taken over from that table, and D and trimming were inferred from the DNA. The sample yields over 110,000 clones, 82% seen once. The germline V gene has CDR1 LNHDA and CDR2 SQIVND (reference sequence). V was clipped by 5 bases and J by 2 bases, with 13 bases between them. The CDR3 contains 15 residues. Regarding the study as a whole: In a later analysis, at a false discovery rate of 0.05, approximately 16,000 TCR beta sequences matched HLA alleles. In vitro data verified a few CMV-associated chains as specific for CMV antigens.

Sequenced material: PBMCs. V and J are TRBV19 and TRBJ2-1, with D perhaps TRBD1 (6 bases). This clonotype was obtained from a male donor in good health and CMV-seronegative. The CDR3 sequence is CASSSQRTAYNEQFF. CDR3 DNA: TGTGCCAGTAGTTCACAACGGACAGCCTACAATGAGCAGTTCTTC.